The 16 T cell receptor beta chains given below trace back to one sample, sequenced in a study of T cells after yellow fever vaccination. In TCRdb, the 5' RACE reads were re-called with MiXCR into one record per CDR3 protein. The sample comprises about 320,000 distinct CDR3 sequences, around 12% of which are singletons, and 3% to 4% rests with the top ten. The sample here was CD4+ T cells sorted from PBMCs, taken 15 days after the yellow fever booster vaccination. The receptors stem from a man aged 18 to 30 who received the YFV17D yellow fever vaccine.

V is TRBV18 and J is TRBJ1-5, with D unclear. CDR3 length: 18 amino acids. Trimming cost V 4 bases and J 0 bases, with 19 bases left between them. Germline V gives CDR1 KGHSH, CDR2 LQKENI. CDR3 sequence (DNA): TGTGCCAGCTCACGGCTGCCGGTTGGAGGAGATAGCAATCAGCCCCAGCATTTT. It yields the protein CASSRLPVGGDSNQPQHF.

This clonotype was seen only a few times. As DNA, the CDR3 is TGTGCCTGGAGATCCGCCGGGGGATACAATGAGCAGTTCTTC. Its translation is CAWRSAGGYNEQFF. The V and J genes are TRBV30 and TRBJ2-1, with D maybe TRBD2 (6 bases). The CDR3 runs to 14 residues. Per the germline V gene, CDR1 is GTSNPN and CDR2 is SVGIG (reference sequence). Trimming left V 3 bases short and J 4 bases short, with 13 bases between.

A few counts support this clonotype. This sequence joins TRBV4-3 and TRBJ2-3, with 8 positions matching TRBD2. The CDR3 has 16 residues. The trim removed 0 bases at V and 4 bases at J, leaving 6 bases unmatched. Germline V gene lookup returns CDR1 LGHNA and CDR2 YSLEER. CDR3 loop: CASSQEASGWADTQYF. In DNA, the CDR3 is TGCGCCAGCAGCCAAGAGGCTAGCGGGTGGGCAGATACGCAGTATTTT.

This clonotype appeared a few times. V gene TRBV30 combines with J gene TRBJ1-2; D unclear. Germline CDR1 and CDR2: GTSNPN and SVGIG (reference sequence). The germline V and J ends were trimmed by 7 bases and 2 bases, with 14 bases remaining between them. CDR3 length: 13 amino acids. The CDR3 bases are TGTGCCTCGCCACGTGCGGGAAACTATGGCTACACCTTC. It encodes CASPRAGNYGYTF. The entire variable domain, with the rest obtained from reference TRBV30 and TRBJ1-2, is as follows: SQTIHQWPATLVQPVGSPLSLECTVEGTSNPNLYWYRQAAGRGLQLLFYSVGIGQISSEVPQNLSASRPQDRQFILSSKKLLLSDSGFYLCASPRAGNYGYTFGSGTRLTVV.

The chain couples TRBV7-2 to TRBJ2-3; 7 positions agree with TRBD2. V lost 2 bases to trimming and J lost 0 bases; unmatched junction nucleotides: 11. The CDR3 is made up of 18 amino acids. The germline V gene has CDR1 SGHTA and CDR2 FQGNSA. CDR3 DNA sequence: TGTGCCAGCAGCTTAAATGGGCCTAGCGGATCTAGCACAGATACGCAGTATTTT. This gives the protein CASSLNGPSGSSTDTQYF.

In this sample, this clonotype turned up many times. DNA of the CDR3: TGTGCCAGCAGCTTCTTTTCGTCCATCATGAACACTGAAGCTTTCTTT. This sequence encodes CASSFFSSIMNTEAFF. The chain carries TRBV7-2 and TRBJ1-1; the D is unclear. Trimming removed 3 bases at V and 0 bases at J, with 14 bases between. The CDR3 has 16 amino acids. Germline V CDR1 and CDR2: SGHTA, FQGNSA.

In its sample, this clonotype was seen a few times. J is TRBJ2-1 and V is TRBV10-3; 8 nucleotides agree with TRBD2. CDR1 ENHRY and CDR2 SYGVKD come from the germline V gene. The ends lost 11 bases at V and 0 bases at J; junction bases unmatched: 18. The CDR3 has 18 residues. In DNA form, the CDR3 reads TGTGCCTCACGAGGGGGGGCGGGGGGAGGCGGCTCCTACAATGAGCAGTTCTTC. This encodes CASRGGAGGGGSYNEQFF.

In its sample, this clonotype was seen a few times. The J gene is TRBJ1-1, the V gene TRBV19; D ambiguous. The CDR3 length is 14 residues. Trimming pared 0 bases from V and 11 bases from J, leaving 16 bases between. The germline CDR1 and CDR2 sequences are LNHDA and SQIVND (reference sequence). The CDR3 protein is CASSIDKRRIQAFF. The DNA of the CDR3 is TGTGCCAGTAGTATAGACAAACGTCGGATACAGGCTTTCTTT.

This clonotype has at least ten counts. This chain joins TRBV6-5 and TRBJ1-2; D unclear. V was trimmed by 0 bases and J by 0 bases, leaving 11 bases between them. The CDR3 runs to 16 residues. Germline CDR1 and CDR2: MNHEY and SVGAGI. The CDR3 reads CASSYSGPPSNYGYTF. The DNA for the CDR3 is TGTGCCAGCAGTTACTCGGGCCCTCCTTCTAACTATGGCTACACCTTC.

The sample holds a few counts of this clonotype. The rearrangement uses TRBV7-2 and TRBJ1-5, with 7 bases identical to TRBD1. The CDR3 is 14 amino acids. Germline V gene lookup returns CDR1 SGHTA and CDR2 FQGNSA. V shed 0 bases and J 14 bases; nucleotides not matched to a gene: 10. The DNA for the CDR3 is TGTGCCAGCAGCTTAGCGCTCGTAACCGGGACAGAGCATTTT. It codes for CASSLALVTGTEHF.

This clonotype has a count of ten or more. The chain joins TRBV3-1 to TRBJ2-7; TRBD2 matches 9 bases. The V gene's germline CDR1 is LGHDT and CDR2 YNNKEL (reference sequence). V trimming: 5 bases; J trimming: 6 bases; junction bases outside the gene matches: 5. This CDR3 comprises 13 residues. Here the CDR3 reads CASSFSGGLEQYF. DNA of the CDR3: TGTGCCAGCAGCTTTAGCGGGGGACTCGAGCAGTACTTC.

Only a few counts were recorded for this clonotype. This clone may be a read error of a much larger clone one base away. The chain joins TRBV9 to TRBJ2-1; D remains ambiguous. The germline gives CDR1 SGDLS, CDR2 YYNGEE. The CDR3 is 14 residues long. The V end lost 0 bases, the J end lost 4 bases, and 8 bases lay between the germline ends. The CDR3 DNA reads as TGTGCCAGCAGCGTAGGCCCGAGGTACAATGAGCAGTTCTTC. Translating it yields CASSVGPRYNEQFF. The full variable domain, completed using reference TRBV9 and TRBJ2-1, is DSGVTQTPKHLITATGQRVTLRCSPRSGDLSVYWYQQSLDQGLQFLIQYYNGEERAKGNILERFSAQQFPDLHSELNLSSLELGDSALYFCASSVGPRYNEQFFGPGTRLTVL.

J is TRBJ2-2 and V is TRBV7-6, with 7 bases fitting TRBD2. This CDR3 comprises 16 residues. V lost 5 bases, J lost 7 bases, and 13 bases stayed unmatched. Germline V gene data show CDR1 as SGHVS and CDR2 as FNYEAQ. The CDR3 loop reads CASSPNLRGGGGELFF. The CDR3 nucleotides read TGTGCCAGCAGCCCCAACTTAAGAGGCGGGGGCGGGGAGCTGTTTTTT.

The chain combines TRBV25-1 with TRBJ1-2; 8 nucleotides agree with TRBD1. Trimming took 6 bases from V and 9 from J; bases not matched to a gene: 9. Germline lookup yields CDR1 MGHDK and CDR2 SYGVNS. The CDR3 runs 13 residues. Written as DNA, the CDR3 is TGTGCCAGCAGGACCGGGACAGGCAATAGCTACACCTTC. It encodes CASRTGTGNSYTF.

In this sample, this clonotype turned up many times. The gene calls are TRBV10-3 and TRBJ1-2; TRBD1 matches at 9 bases. This CDR3 region has 14 residues. J lost 8 bases, V lost 3 bases, and 7 bases had no gene match. CDR1 ENHRY and CDR2 SYGVKD come from the germline V gene. The DNA of the CDR3 is TGTGCCATCAGTGATGAGGGGACAGGGAGAGGCTACACCTTC. Protein product: CAISDEGTGRGYTF.

In its sample, this clonotype was seen a few times. V usage is TRBV6-2 or TRBV6-3 and J usage is TRBJ2-3, with no clear D. This CDR3 is built from 14 residues. Trimming removed 0 bases at V and 5 bases at J, with 9 bases between. Germline assignment: CDR1 MNHEY and CDR2 SVGEGT. The CDR3 region has the DNA TGTGCCAGCAGTTACTCGAGTCCGGTAGATACGCAGTATTTT. Residues: CASSYSSPVDTQYF.